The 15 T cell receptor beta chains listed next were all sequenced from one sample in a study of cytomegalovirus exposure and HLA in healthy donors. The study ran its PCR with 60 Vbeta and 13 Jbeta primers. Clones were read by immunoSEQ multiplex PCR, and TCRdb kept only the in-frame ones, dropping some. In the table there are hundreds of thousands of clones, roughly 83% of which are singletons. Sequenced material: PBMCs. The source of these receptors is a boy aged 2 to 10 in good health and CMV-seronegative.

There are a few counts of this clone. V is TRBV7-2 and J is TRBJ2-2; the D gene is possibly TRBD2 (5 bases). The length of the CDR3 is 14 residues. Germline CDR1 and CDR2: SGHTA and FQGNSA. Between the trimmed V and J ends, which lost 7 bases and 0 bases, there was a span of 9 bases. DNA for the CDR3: TGTGCCAGCATGAGGGCCCCGAACACCGGGGAGCTGTTTTTT. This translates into CASMRAPNTGELFF.

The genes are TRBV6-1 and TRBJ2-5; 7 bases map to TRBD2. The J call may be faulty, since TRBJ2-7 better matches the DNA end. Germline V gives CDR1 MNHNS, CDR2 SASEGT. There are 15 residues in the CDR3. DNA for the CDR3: TGTGCCAGCAGTGAAGAGGGACGGGGGGCCTACGAGCAGTACTTC. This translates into CASSEEGRGAYEQYF.

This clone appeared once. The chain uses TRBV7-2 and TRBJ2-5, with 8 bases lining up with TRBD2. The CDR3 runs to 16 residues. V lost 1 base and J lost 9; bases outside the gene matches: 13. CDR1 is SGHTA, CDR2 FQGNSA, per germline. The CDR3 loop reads CASSLDDGGGPRAQYF. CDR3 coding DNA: TGTGCCAGCAGCTTAGATGACGGGGGGGGCCCTAGGGCCCAGTACTTC.

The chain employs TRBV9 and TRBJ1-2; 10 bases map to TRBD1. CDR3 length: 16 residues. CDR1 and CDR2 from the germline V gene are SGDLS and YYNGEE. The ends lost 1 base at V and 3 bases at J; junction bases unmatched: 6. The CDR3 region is CASSVLRTGGDYGYTF. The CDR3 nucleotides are TGTGCCAGCAGCGTACTAAGGACAGGGGGGGACTATGGCTACACCTTC.

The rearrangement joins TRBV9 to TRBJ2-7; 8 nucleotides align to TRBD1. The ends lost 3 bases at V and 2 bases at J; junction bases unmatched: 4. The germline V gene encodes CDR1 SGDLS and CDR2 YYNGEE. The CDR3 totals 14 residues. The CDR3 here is CASSAGQGTYEQYF. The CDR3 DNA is TGTGCCAGCAGCGCTGGACAGGGAACCTACGAGCAGTACTTC.

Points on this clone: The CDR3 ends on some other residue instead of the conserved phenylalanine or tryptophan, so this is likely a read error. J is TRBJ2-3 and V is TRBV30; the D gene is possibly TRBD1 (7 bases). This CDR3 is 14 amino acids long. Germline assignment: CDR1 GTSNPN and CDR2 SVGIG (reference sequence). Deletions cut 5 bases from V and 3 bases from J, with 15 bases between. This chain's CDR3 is CAWLRRGLTDTQYV. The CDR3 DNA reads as TGTGCCTGGTTACGGAGGGGGCTGACAGATACGCAGTATGTT.

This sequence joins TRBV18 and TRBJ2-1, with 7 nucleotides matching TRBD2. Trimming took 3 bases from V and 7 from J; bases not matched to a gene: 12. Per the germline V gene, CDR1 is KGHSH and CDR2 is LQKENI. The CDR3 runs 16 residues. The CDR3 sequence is CASSPPLAALGNEQFF. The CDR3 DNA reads TGTGCCAGCTCACCGCCCCTAGCGGCCTTGGGGAATGAGCAGTTCTTC.

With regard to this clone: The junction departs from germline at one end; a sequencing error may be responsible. CDR3 bases: TGCGCCAGCAGCTTGACTGGGGCAGGGGAAGGGTACCCCTTC. It specifies CASSLTGAGEGYPF. This chain uses TRBV5-1 with TRBJ1-2; D perhaps matches TRBD1 (6 bases). The CDR3 is made up of 14 amino acids. From germline, CDR1 is SGHRS and CDR2 YFSETQ.

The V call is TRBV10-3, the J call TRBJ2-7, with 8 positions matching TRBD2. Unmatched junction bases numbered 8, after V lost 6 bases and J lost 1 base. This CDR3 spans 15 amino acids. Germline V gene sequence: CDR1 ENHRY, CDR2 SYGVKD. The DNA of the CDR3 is TGTGCCATCAGGCCCGGGACTAGTTCGTCCTACGAGCAGTACTTC. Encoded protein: CAIRPGTSSSYEQYF.

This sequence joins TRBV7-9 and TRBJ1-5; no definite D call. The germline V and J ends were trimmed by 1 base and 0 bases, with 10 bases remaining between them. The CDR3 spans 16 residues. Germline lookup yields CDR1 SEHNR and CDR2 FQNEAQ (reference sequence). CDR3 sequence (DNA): TGTGCCAGCAGCTTAGTTTTGGCAGATAGCAATCAGCCCCAGCATTTT. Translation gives CASSLVLADSNQPQHF.

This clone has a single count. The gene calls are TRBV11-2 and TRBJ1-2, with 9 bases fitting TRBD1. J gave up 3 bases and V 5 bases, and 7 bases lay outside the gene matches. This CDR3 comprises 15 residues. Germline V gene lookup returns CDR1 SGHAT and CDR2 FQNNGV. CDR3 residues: CASSLRTGGHYGYTF. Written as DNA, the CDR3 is TGTGCCAGCAGCCTTAGAACAGGGGGCCACTATGGCTACACCTTC.

In DNA, the CDR3 is TGTGCCAGCAGTGAAGCCCCGGGGAGGCTAGCCAAAAACATTCAGTACTTC. It codes for CASSEAPGRLAKNIQYF. This chain joins TRBV2 and TRBJ2-4; weak D call: TRBD2 (6 bases). CDR3 length: 17 residues. Trimming took off 0 bases at V and 0 bases at J, with 12 bases between the two ends. Germline assignment: CDR1 SNHLY and CDR2 FYNNEI.

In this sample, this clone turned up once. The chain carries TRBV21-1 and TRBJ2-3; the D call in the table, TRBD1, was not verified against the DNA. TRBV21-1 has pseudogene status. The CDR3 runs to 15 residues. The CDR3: CASSKDRADTDTQYF. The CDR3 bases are TGTGCCAGCAGCAAGGACAGGGCAGACACAGATACGCAGTATTTT.

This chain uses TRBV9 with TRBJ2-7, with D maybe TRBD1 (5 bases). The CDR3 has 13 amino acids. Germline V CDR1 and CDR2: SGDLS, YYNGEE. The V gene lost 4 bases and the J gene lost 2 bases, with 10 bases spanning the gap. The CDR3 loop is CASSSDRAYEQYF. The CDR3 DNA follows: TGTGCCAGCAGCTCCGACAGAGCCTACGAGCAGTACTTC.

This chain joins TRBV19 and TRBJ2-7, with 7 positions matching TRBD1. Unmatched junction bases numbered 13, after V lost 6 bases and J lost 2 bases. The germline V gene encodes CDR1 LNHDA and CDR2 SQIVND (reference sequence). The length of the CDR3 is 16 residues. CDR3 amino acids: CASSVTPTGATYEQYF. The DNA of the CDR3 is TGTGCCAGTAGCGTAACCCCCACAGGGGCCACCTACGAGCAGTACTTC.